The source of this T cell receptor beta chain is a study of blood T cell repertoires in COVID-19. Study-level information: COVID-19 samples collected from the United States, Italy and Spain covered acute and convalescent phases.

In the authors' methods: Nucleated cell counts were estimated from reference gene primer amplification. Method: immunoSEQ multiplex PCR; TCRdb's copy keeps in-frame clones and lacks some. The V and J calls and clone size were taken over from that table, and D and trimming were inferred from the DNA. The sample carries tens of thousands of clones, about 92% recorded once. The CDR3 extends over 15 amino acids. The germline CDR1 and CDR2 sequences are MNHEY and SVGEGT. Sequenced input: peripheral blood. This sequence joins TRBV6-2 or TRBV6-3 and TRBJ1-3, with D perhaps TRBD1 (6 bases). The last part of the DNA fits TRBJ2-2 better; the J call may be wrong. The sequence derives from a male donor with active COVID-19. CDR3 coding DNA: TGTGCCAGCAGTTACTCCGGGACACAGACCGGGGAGCTGTTTTTT. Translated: CASSYSGTQTGELFF.